This T cell receptor beta chain was sequenced for a study of T-cell memory formation after mild COVID-19. TCRdb analysed the 5' RACE reads with MiXCR anew, one entry per CDR3 protein. The sample consists of some 68,000 distinct CDR3 sequences, 16% of them appearing once. V lost 5 bases to trimming and J lost 7 bases, with 9 bases between them. Looked up from germline, CDR1 is SEHNR and CDR2 is FQNEAQ (reference sequence). The CDR3 consists of 12 residues. The rearrangement joins TRBV7-9 to TRBJ2-1; D is uncertain. Material for sequencing was PBMCs or a T cell subset sorted from them (not recorded which). The sequence was collected from an adult woman who had mild COVID-19 (a few samples of this study predate the infection). Cell type and time point are not known. The DNA for the CDR3 is TGTGCCAGCAGCCAGGACGGGAATGAGCAGTTCTTC. Its protein product is CASSQDGNEQFF. Combining the CDR3 with reference TRBV7-9 and TRBJ2-1 gives the whole variable domain DTGVSQNPRHKITKRGQNVTFRCDPISEHNRLYWYRQTLGQGPEFLTYFQNEAQLEKSRLLSDRFSAERPKGSFSTLEIQRTEQGDSAMYLCASSQDGNEQFFGPGTRLTVL.